The clone carrying this TCR beta chain was counted between two and nine times. What it binds is unknown. Genes and germline come from the mouse. The read ends 1 residue shy of where the CDR3 ends; the end is completed using the germline J gene. The time point was: mouse harvest day 7 after allogeneic transplant. Tail vein injection delivered 10^7 T-cell-depleted bone marrow cells and 10^6 splenic CD5+ T cells. B6 (H2b) cells into BALB/c (H2d) mice; tissues taken at day 7 or 14. Generated by immunoSEQ multiplex PCR, the TCRdb table keeps only in-frame clones and is missing some. The profile shows 10,000 or so clones, approximately 38% of them singletons. The data were taken from a study of tissue T cells after allogeneic stem cell transplantation. The CDR3 extends over 13 amino acids. Germline V CDR1 and CDR2: KGHTA, FQNQQP. General study findings and limits: Anatomically similar tissues had similar TCR repertoires within each patient. Across patients, clones rarely overlapped, yet motif clusters were shared tissue-specifically. The patient cohort was small and clinically heterogeneous, with limited sampling depth.

The sequencing input was skin. The source of this sequence is a female BALB/c mouse given C57BL/6 T cells with graft-versus-host disease after an allogeneic hematopoietic cell transplant. The rearrangement uses TRBV23 and TRBJ2-4; the D call of TRBD2 is as the table states it, not checked on the DNA. Incomplete CDR3 DNA: TGCTCCAGCTATCGACTGGGGGAAAACACCTTGTAC. It specifies CSSYRLGENTLY. The whole CDR3 protein reads CSSYRLGENTLYF.